A single sample is the source of the 28 T cell receptor beta chains below, sequenced in a study of OX40 agonist ivuxolimab in advanced cancers. TCRdb keeps only in-frame clones here, not all; method: immunoSEQ multiplex PCR. The sample holds about 66,000 clones, approximately 78% seen once. The sequencing here drew on CD4+ or CD8+ T cells sorted from blood, taken in a trial of the OX40 agonist ivuxolimab. Receptors were obtained from an adult with an advanced solid tumor such as melanoma, head and neck, liver or kidney cancer.

The genes are TRBV29-1 and TRBJ1-2, with D uncertain. Germline V lookup: CDR1 SQVTM, CDR2 ANQGSEA. CDR3 length equals 15 residues. Trimming removed 0 bases from V and 4 bases from J, with 15 bases in between. The CDR3 loop reads CSVEEGSRRSYGYTF. Here the CDR3 DNA reads TGCAGCGTTGAAGAGGGGTCACGACGGTCCTATGGCTACACCTTC. Filled out from reference TRBV29-1 and TRBJ1-2, the complete variable domain reads SAVISQKPSRDICQRGTSLTIQCQVDSQVTMMFWYRQQPGQSLTLIATANQGSEATYESGFVIDKFPISRPNLTFSTLTVSNMSPEDSSIYLCSVEEGSRRSYGYTFGSGTRLTVV.

This clone was recorded a few times. The rearrangement links TRBV5-6 to TRBJ1-6; no firm D call. Germline V CDR1 and CDR2: SGHDT, YYEEEE. The V gene lost 5 bases and the J gene lost 5 bases, with 8 bases spanning the gap. The CDR3 consists of 13 residues. The CDR3 DNA is TGTGCCAGCAGGGGCCTTGATAATTCACCCCTCCACTTT. Translation: CASRGLDNSPLHF.

Judged by abundance, this clone is medium-sized. The chain joins TRBV4-1 to TRBJ2-1; D gene uncertain. Germline lookup yields CDR1 MGHRA and CDR2 YSYEKL. V lost 0 bases and J lost 6, with 9 bases in between. The CDR3 extends over 14 amino acids. CDR3 amino acids: CASSQERLFNEQFF. Written as DNA, the CDR3 is TGCGCCAGCAGCCAAGAACGCCTCTTCAATGAGCAGTTCTTC.

This sequence joins TRBV28 and TRBJ1-1, with D maybe TRBD1 (6 bases). The CDR3 is 14 residues long. Germline V lookup: CDR1 MDHEN, CDR2 SYDVKM. Trimming removed 3 bases from V and 6 bases from J, with 14 bases in between. The DNA for the CDR3 is TGTGCCAGCAGTTTCGAGGGGGGGTTTCCTGAAGCTTTCTTT. Translating gives CASSFEGGFPEAFF.

This chain uses TRBV5-1 with TRBJ2-1; tentatively, D is TRBD2 (6 bases). V shed 6 bases and J shed 0 bases, with 16 bases lying between them. This CDR3 spans 16 amino acids. The germline V gene encodes CDR1 SGHRS and CDR2 YFSETQ. CDR3 sequence (DNA): TGCGCCAGCAAACTTTCTCTAGCGTCCTCCTACAATGAGCAGTTCTTC. Amino acids: CASKLSLASSYNEQFF.

Turning to this clone: The identical CDR3 is also encoded by other nucleotide sequences in the sample. This chain uses TRBV18 with TRBJ2-5; D gene ambiguous. Germline V gene data show CDR1 as KGHSH and CDR2 as LQKENI. The CDR3 extends over 10 amino acids. The V end was cut by 4 bases, the J end by 3 bases, with 0 bases between. The CDR3 protein is CASSQETQYF. The CDR3 bases are TGTGCCAGCTCACAAGAGACCCAGTACTTC.

J is TRBJ1-1 and V is TRBV9, with D unclear. Between the trimmed V and J ends, which lost 0 bases and 0 bases, there was a span of 12 bases. CDR1 is SGDLS, CDR2 YYNGEE, per germline. This CDR3 has 16 amino acids. CDR3 in amino acids: CASSVGIGFMNTEAFF. As DNA, the CDR3 is TGTGCCAGCAGCGTAGGGATTGGGTTCATGAACACTGAAGCTTTCTTT.

The genes are TRBV7-2 and TRBJ2-1, with 10 bases identical to TRBD2. Germline V gene lookup returns CDR1 SGHTA and CDR2 FQGNSA. Trimming took 6 bases from V and 0 from J; bases not matched to a gene: 8. The CDR3 runs 17 residues. CDR3 nucleotide sequence: TGTGCCAGCAGACCCGGACTAGCGGCTTTCTCCTACAATGAGCAGTTCTTC. Protein product: CASRPGLAAFSYNEQFF.

This clone came up once. This rearrangement joins TRBV7-3 to TRBJ2-1, with TRBD1 matching 7 bases. Losses at the gene ends were 9 bases for V and 8 bases for J; bases not matched to a gene: 13. CDR3 length equals 14 residues. Germline V gene sequence: CDR1 SGHTA, CDR2 FQGTGA. In nucleotides, the CDR3 is TGTGCCAGTTTCCCCAACCTTACAGGGGATGAGCAGTTCTTC. Protein: CASFPNLTGDEQFF.

The chain uses TRBV2 and TRBJ2-1; D is ambiguous. CDR1 and CDR2 from the germline V gene are SNHLY and FYNNEI. Trimming removed 4 bases at V and 11 bases at J, with 12 bases between. The CDR3 has 12 amino acids. The CDR3 here is CASSALTMKQFF. CDR3 bases: TGTGCCAGCAGTGCCCTAACAATGAAGCAGTTCTTC.

This clone is a singleton in its sample. This sequence joins TRBV7-2 and TRBJ2-2; D not resolved. The CDR3 is 12 amino acids. Per the germline V gene, CDR1 is SGHTA and CDR2 is FQGNSA. V was shortened by 3 bases and J by 4 bases, with 3 bases between the two germline ends. CDR3 sequence reads: CASSLSTGELFF. Written as DNA, the CDR3 is TGTGCCAGCAGCTTGAGCACCGGGGAGCTGTTTTTT.

The chain has TRBV10-3 and TRBJ2-7, with 8 bases matching TRBD1. J lost 4 bases, V lost 4 bases, and 12 bases had no gene match. CDR3 length equals 16 residues. CDR1 is ENHRY and CDR2 is SYGVKD in the germline V gene. The DNA of the CDR3 is TGTGCCATCAGTGCTGATCCTCCGGGACAGGCGTACGAGCAGTACTTC. The encoded protein is CAISADPPGQAYEQYF.

V usage is TRBV25-1 and J usage is TRBJ2-5, with D perhaps matching TRBD1 (6 bases). The CDR3 loop spans 12 amino acids. CDR1 and CDR2 (germline): MGHDK, SYGVNS. Trimming took off 7 bases at V and 3 bases at J, with 9 bases between the two ends. CDR3 in DNA: TGTGCCAGCATGGGACACGAAGAGACCCAGTACTTC. This encodes CASMGHEETQYF.

In DNA, the CDR3 is TGTGCCAGCAGCTTCCGGGACAGGGTGCACGAGCAGTACTTC. Translating gives CASSFRDRVHEQYF. The chain links TRBV5-6 to TRBJ2-7; 9 bases align to TRBD1. Trimming cost V 2 bases and J 5 bases; bases outside gene matches: 5. CDR1 and CDR2 (germline): SGHDT, YYEEEE. This CDR3 comprises 14 residues.

This sequence joins TRBV7-2 and TRBJ2-3; 12 bases match TRBD2. The V segment lost 5 bases and the J segment 2 bases; nucleotides outside the gene matches: 5. The CDR3 runs to 16 residues. The germline V gene has CDR1 SGHTA and CDR2 FQGNSA. In nucleotides, the CDR3 is TGTGCCAGCAGCGAGGGGACTAGCGGGCCCACAGATACGCAGTATTTT. The encoded protein is CASSEGTSGPTDTQYF. Supplemented by reference TRBV7-2 and TRBJ2-3, the full variable domain reads GAGVSQSPSNKVTEKGKDVELRCDPISGHTALYWYRQSLGQGLEFLIYFQGNSAPDKSGLPSDRFSAERTGGSVSTLTIQRTQQEDSAVYLCASSEGTSGPTDTQYFGPGTRLTVL.

In DNA, the CDR3 is TGTGCCATCAGTGCAGCTAGCGGCCACAATGAGCAGTTCTTC. Translating gives CAISAASGHNEQFF. The chain combines TRBV10-3 with TRBJ2-1; 7 positions match TRBD2. Germline V lookup: CDR1 ENHRY, CDR2 SYGVKD. V shed 4 bases, J shed 5 bases, and the junction held 5 bases outside the gene matches. The CDR3 extends over 14 amino acids.

This clone has a handful of counts. The chain is built from TRBV10-3 and TRBJ2-6, with 10 bases matching TRBD1. Germline V gives CDR1 ENHRY, CDR2 SYGVKD. With 10 bases clipped from V and 0 bases from J, the junction kept 3 bases outside the gene matches. The CDR3 totals 15 residues. This CDR3 is CATGQGSSGANVLTF. The CDR3 DNA sequence: TGTGCCACGGGACAGGGGAGCTCTGGGGCCAACGTCCTGACTTTC.

The chain carries TRBV19 and TRBJ2-5; tentatively, D is TRBD1 (6 bases). The CDR3 runs to 16 residues. In germline, CDR1 is LNHDA, CDR2 SQIVND (reference sequence). Trimming stripped 5 bases from V and 5 bases from J, with 21 bases between. In DNA, the CDR3 is TGTGCCAGTAGTGTACAGGGTGGAGCAATGGAGGAGACCCAGTACTTC. Protein sequence: CASSVQGGAMEETQYF.

The V call is TRBV18, the J call TRBJ1-6; a possible D gene is TRBD1 (5 bases). CDR1 is KGHSH and CDR2 is LQKENI in the germline V gene. CDR3 length: 16 amino acids. The V gene lost 4 bases and the J gene lost 14 bases, with 24 bases spanning the gap. The CDR3: CASSLESGPWGETLHF. The CDR3 coding sequence is TGTGCCAGCTCACTTGAGTCGGGACCGTGGGGAGAGACCCTCCACTTT. Complete variable domain (other parts from reference TRBV18 and TRBJ1-6): NAGVMQNPRHLVRRRGQEARLRCSPMKGHSHVYWYRQLPEEGLKFMVYLQKENIIDESGMPKERFSAEFPKEGPSILRIQQVVRGDSAAYFCASSLESGPWGETLHFGNGTRLTVT.

This chain links TRBV2 with TRBJ2-2; 8 bases align to TRBD1. With V trimmed by 6 bases and J by 4 bases, 7 bases remained unmatched. The CDR3 contains 15 residues. CDR1 is SNHLY and CDR2 is FYNNEI in the germline V gene. The CDR3 protein is CASSGQGGSTGELFF. For the CDR3, the DNA is TGTGCCAGCAGCGGACAGGGAGGATCCACCGGGGAGCTGTTTTTT.

By its share, this clone is large. V is TRBV7-8 and J is TRBJ2-7; possibly TRBD1 or TRBD2 for D (5 bases each). CDR3 length: 15 residues. CDR1 SGHVS and CDR2 FQNEAQ come from the germline V gene. The V gene lost 5 bases and the J gene lost 2 bases, with 16 bases spanning the gap. CDR3 amino acids: CASSLPGPGPYEQYF. Written as DNA, the CDR3 is TGTGCCAGCAGCCTCCCGGGCCCGGGGCCCTACGAGCAGTACTTC.

This clone occurred a few times. The gene calls are TRBV7-9 and TRBJ1-1; D gene ambiguous. The CDR3 loop spans 15 amino acids. V lost 0 bases, J lost 0 bases, and 8 bases lay in between. CDR1 and CDR2 from the germline V gene are SEHNR and FQNEAQ (reference sequence). CDR3: CASSLAGSVNTEAFF. The DNA for the CDR3 is TGTGCCAGCAGCTTAGCGGGGTCAGTGAACACTGAAGCTTTCTTT.

The chain recombines TRBV6-6 with TRBJ1-5; TRBD1 might be the D (6 bases). Germline V gives CDR1 MNHNY, CDR2 SVGAGI (reference sequence). The CDR3 covers 12 residues. V lost 7 bases, J lost 9 bases, and 13 bases lay in between. CDR3 region: CASTQTGLPQHF. The CDR3 DNA follows: TGTGCCAGCACCCAGACAGGCTTGCCCCAGCATTTT.

The rearrangement joins TRBV7-9 to TRBJ1-5, with D possibly being TRBD1 (6 bases). This CDR3 is built from 18 residues. Germline V gene data show CDR1 as SEHNR and CDR2 as FQNEAQ (reference sequence). The V and J ends lost 5 bases and 0 bases respectively, with 20 bases between them. CDR3 DNA: TGTGCCAGCAGCCAGACGGGCTTGGGGGCGGGTAGCAATCAGCCCCAGCATTTT. Protein: CASSQTGLGAGSNQPQHF.

The chain employs TRBV7-9 and TRBJ2-7, with D possibly matching TRBD2 (5 bases). With 5 bases removed from V and 7 bases from J, the gap between germline ends came to 15 bases. The germline CDR1 and CDR2 sequences are SEHNR and FQNEAQ (reference sequence). The CDR3 covers 13 residues. CDR3 sequence reads: CASSLWTGWEQYV. For the CDR3, the DNA is TGTGCCAGCAGCCTCTGGACTGGATGGGAGCAGTACGTC.

The chain has TRBV6-6 and TRBJ1-3, with D unclear. The CDR3 length is 12 residues. The germline V gene has CDR1 MNHNY and CDR2 SVGAGI (reference sequence). Trimming left V 7 bases short and J 0 bases short, with 4 bases between. In DNA form, the CDR3 reads TGTGCCAGCACAGGCTCTGGAAACACCATATATTTT. This encodes CASTGSGNTIYF.

The rearrangement uses TRBV7-2 and TRBJ2-1; D gene uncertain. Germline loops: CDR1 SGHTA, CDR2 FQGNSA. Trimming left V 1 base short and J 10 bases short, with 20 bases between. This CDR3 contains 16 residues. The CDR3 is CASSLEGSLPGGEQFF. The CDR3 nucleotides are TGTGCCAGCAGCTTAGAGGGATCCTTACCAGGCGGCGAGCAGTTCTTC.

This clone appeared once. The chain couples TRBV28 to TRBJ1-5; 7 bases match TRBD1. V lost 3 bases and J lost 2; bases outside the gene matches: 31. The CDR3 has 24 residues. CDR1 and CDR2 (germline): MDHEN, SYDVKM. The CDR3 sequence is CASSFFDDFRTGTEPAGGNQPQHF. CDR3 bases: TGTGCCAGCAGTTTTTTTGATGATTTCCGTACGGGGACAGAACCCGCGGGGGGCAATCAGCCCCAGCATTTT. Supplemented by reference TRBV28 and TRBJ1-5, the full variable domain reads DVKVTQSSRYLVKRTGEKVFLECVQDMDHENMFWYRQDPGLGLRLIYFSYDVKMKEKGDIPEGYSVSREKKERFSLILESASTNQTSMYLCASSFFDDFRTGTEPAGGNQPQHFGDGTRLSIL.